This T cell receptor (beta chain) came from a study of human T cells and chemical hapten exposure. In the original analysis: Across samples, TCR counts had a median of approximately 100,000 and ranged from about 23,224 to 700,000. TCRdb called the RACE reads again in MiXCR, with one record for every CDR3 protein. TCRdb's processing, not the authors', yielded these V and J calls. The data contain about 110,000 distinct CDR3 sequences, more than 9.5% of them seen just once; the ten biggest clones take up roughly 3.3%. Study-wide results and caveats: There were significantly more large CDR3 similarity clusters among expanded TCRs than among controls.

The time point denotes: patch test 1, 2 weeks after DPC sensitization. As to treatment: therapeutic diphenylcyclopropenone sensitization with weekly scalp DPC. Those who donated were patients with alopecia, 18 to 70 years of age, and suitable for DPC. This clonotype was detected only a few times. Its target is not known. Germline V gives CDR1 SGHTA, CDR2 FQGNSA. Trimming removed 0 bases at V and 8 bases at J, with 8 bases between. CDR3 length: 13 amino acids. The sequence was collected from a woman in her 40s with alopecia areata. Some clones in this sample may be carry-over from other donors' samples. The rearrangement uses TRBV7-2 and TRBJ2-4, with D unresolved. Sequences were derived from whole blood, sampled in connection with sensitization to the hapten diphenylcyclopropenone (DPC). In DNA, the CDR3 is TGTGCCAGCAGCTTAGCGCGAGGCGACATTCAGTACTTC. Translated, it gives CASSLARGDIQYF.